The T cell receptor beta chain described here comes from a study of PD-L1 blockade in urothelial cancer. Background on the study: Study patients had been treated with 0 to 3 previous chemotherapy regimens. The analyses of blood took place 3 weeks (second dose) and 6 weeks after treatment start.

V lost 4 bases, J lost 6 bases, and 19 bases lay in between. This CDR3 has 15 amino acids. Germline CDR1 and CDR2: SGHDT and YYEEEE. Here immunoSEQ multiplex PCR was the method, and the copy in TCRdb shows in-frame clones only, minus some. The top ten hold roughly 9.2% of the sample, which has under 95,000 clones, about 83% seen once. Time point specified: pretreatment peripheral blood. The number of samples from each patient was between 1 and 8, taken pretreatment and on-treatment. The chain couples TRBV5-6 to TRBJ1-2; perhaps TRBD1 as D (6 bases). The clonotype was recovered from a woman in her sixties or seventies with urothelial cancer. Source: PBMCs, taken around atezolizumab (anti-PD-L1) treatment. CDR3 nucleotide sequence: TGTGCCAGCAGCCTGGGGGCACAGGGCGCAAATGGCTACACCTTC. Its translation: CASSLGAQGANGYTF.